Shown below are 18 T cell receptor beta chains from a single sample sequenced in a study of OX40 agonist ivuxolimab in advanced cancers. Some clones are missing from TCRdb's copy, which holds only in-frame ones; the method was immunoSEQ multiplex PCR. The sample includes about 67,000 clones, roughly 84% of them seen just once. Sequencing used CD4+ or CD8+ T cells sorted from blood, obtained in a trial of the OX40 agonist ivuxolimab. These receptor sequences come from an adult with an advanced solid tumor such as melanoma, head and neck, liver or kidney cancer.

The J gene is TRBJ1-6, the V gene TRBV7-3; the match to TRBD1 covers 7 bases. This CDR3 comprises 14 residues. After removal of 5 bases from V and 5 bases from J, the junction contained 3 bases not matched to a gene. CDR1 is SGHTA and CDR2 is FQGTGA in the germline V gene. The CDR3: CASSAGTDNSPLHF. The CDR3 DNA reads TGTGCCAGCAGCGCCGGGACAGATAATTCACCCCTCCACTTT.

The V and J genes are TRBV6-6 and TRBJ2-7; 7 positions agree with TRBD2. The CDR3 consists of 14 residues. Trimming removed 2 bases from V and 3 bases from J; junction bases left unmatched: 4. In germline, CDR1 is MNHNY, CDR2 SVGAGI (reference sequence). CDR3 residues: CASSYTAGVYEQYF. CDR3 bases: TGTGCCAGCAGTTACACCGCGGGGGTCTACGAGCAGTACTTC.

The rearrangement links TRBV5-1 to TRBJ1-3; D is undetermined. CDR3 length equals 14 residues. Trimming removed 4 bases from V and 1 base from J, with 9 bases in between. The germline V gene has CDR1 SGHRS and CDR2 YFSETQ. CDR3: CASSTGISGNTIYF. In DNA, the CDR3 is TGCGCCAGCAGCACCGGTATTTCTGGAAACACCATATATTTT.

The CDR3 sequence: CASSPARWKEETQYF. CDR3 sequence (DNA): TGTGCCAGCAGCCCAGCGCGATGGAAGGAAGAGACCCAGTACTTC. The gene calls are TRBV7-9 and TRBJ2-5; D is ambiguous. The CDR3 is made up of 15 amino acids. Germline loops: CDR1 SEHNR, CDR2 FQNEAQ (reference sequence). Trimming removed 5 bases at V and 3 bases at J, with 16 bases between.

V is TRBV4-1 and J is TRBJ1-5, with 8 bases aligning to TRBD1. V shed 3 bases and J 0 bases; nucleotides not matched to a gene: 4. The CDR3 is 16 residues long. Germline CDR1 MGHRA, CDR2 YSYEKL. The CDR3 is CASSQGTGYSNQPQHF. CDR3 coding DNA: TGCGCCAGCAGCCAGGGGACAGGCTATAGCAATCAGCCCCAGCATTTT.

The sample holds a few counts of this clone. V and J are TRBV30 and TRBJ2-7, with D tentatively TRBD2 (7 bases). The V end lost 1 base, the J end lost 5 bases, and 21 bases lay between the germline ends. CDR3 length: 16 amino acids. Per germline, CDR1 GTSNPN and CDR2 SVGIG (reference sequence). CDR3 bases: TGTGCCTGGAGTGATTACAGGGTTCGGGGGGAGAACGAGCAGTACTTC. Protein: CAWSDYRVRGENEQYF.

This clone occurred a few times. The chain is built from TRBV2 and TRBJ1-6; 8 bases agree with TRBD1. V shed 8 bases and J 7 bases; nucleotides not matched to a gene: 7. Germline assignment: CDR1 SNHLY and CDR2 FYNNEI. The CDR3 has 14 amino acids. The CDR3 sequence is CASFKGQANSPLHF. CDR3 nucleotide sequence: TGTGCCAGCTTTAAGGGACAGGCCAATTCACCCCTCCACTTT. The variable domain in full, with the rest retrieved from reference TRBV2 and TRBJ1-6, is EPEVTQTPSHQVTQMGQEVILRCVPISNHLYFYWYRQILGQKVEFLVSFYNNEISEKSEIFDDQFSVERPDGSNFTLKIRSTKLEDSAMYFCASFKGQANSPLHFGNGTRLTVT.

This chain uses TRBV30 with TRBJ1-2, with 7 bases identical to TRBD1. This CDR3 contains 16 residues. Germline V gene data show CDR1 as GTSNPN and CDR2 as SVGIG (reference sequence). V gave up 3 bases and J gave up 2 bases; unmatched junction bases: 12. The CDR3 sequence: CAWRVKGARRNYGYTF. The CDR3 DNA is TGTGCCTGGAGGGTAAAGGGGGCCCGGAGGAACTATGGCTACACCTTC.

The genes are TRBV7-9 and TRBJ1-1; 7 bases agree with TRBD1. Germline V gene sequence: CDR1 SEHNR, CDR2 FQNEAQ (reference sequence). The CDR3 covers 14 residues. Trimming at V came to 3 bases and at J to 0 bases, leaving 1 base not matched to a gene. For the CDR3, the DNA is TGTGCCAGCAGCTTGGGACAGTTGAACACTGAAGCTTTCTTT. It codes for CASSLGQLNTEAFF.

CDR3 loop: CAWSKQGAGEQFF. The CDR3 bases are TGTGCCTGGAGTAAGCAAGGGGCTGGTGAGCAGTTCTTC. The chain combines TRBV30 with TRBJ2-1; D possibly corresponds to TRBD1 (5 bases). Germline-derived CDR1 and CDR2 are GTSNPN and SVGIG (reference sequence). This CDR3 comprises 13 residues. V gave up 2 bases and J gave up 9 bases, with 14 bases separating them. The variable domain in full, completed from reference TRBV30 and TRBJ2-1, reads SQTIHQWPATLVQPVGSPLSLECTVEGTSNPNLYWYRQAAGRGLQLLFYSVGIGQISSEVPQNLSASRPQDRQFILSSKKLLLSDSGFYLCAWSKQGAGEQFFGPGTRLTVL.

J is TRBJ2-5 and V is TRBV27; 7 bases agree with TRBD2. The germline gives CDR1 MNHEY, CDR2 SMNVEV (reference sequence). Trimming at V came to 5 bases and at J to 2 bases, leaving 2 bases not matched to a gene. The CDR3 is made up of 13 amino acids. Written as DNA, the CDR3 is TGTGCCAGCAGTCGGACTAGGCAAGAGACCCAGTACTTC. Its translation is CASSRTRQETQYF.

V usage is TRBV19 and J usage is TRBJ2-7; D assignment may be TRBD1 or TRBD2 (6 bases each). CDR1 and CDR2 from the germline V gene are LNHDA and SQIVND (reference sequence). This CDR3 spans 14 amino acids. V was shortened by 7 bases and J by 7 bases, with 20 bases between the two germline ends. CDR3 in DNA: TGTGCCAGTAACGGGGGCGGTCGTCTGGGGGAGCAGTACTTC. This translates into CASNGGGRLGEQYF.

This clone has only a few counts. This sequence joins TRBV6-4 and TRBJ1-6, with D unclear. The CDR3 length is 14 residues. V lost 2 bases, J lost 0 bases, and 2 bases lay in between. The germline CDR1 and CDR2 sequences are MRHNA and SNTAGT. The CDR3 DNA sequence: TGTGCCAGCAGTGACAGCTCCTATAATTCACCCCTCCACTTT. Amino acids: CASSDSSYNSPLHF.

The rearrangement joins TRBV7-9 to TRBJ2-1; a weak D match, TRBD2 (5 bases). The CDR3 has 14 amino acids. Looked up from germline, CDR1 is SEHNR and CDR2 is FQNEAQ (reference sequence). Trimming removed 5 bases at V and 6 bases at J, with 14 bases between. The CDR3 spells CASSPLASFNEQFF. The CDR3, as DNA: TGTGCCAGCAGCCCATTAGCGAGCTTCAATGAGCAGTTCTTC.

The chain combines TRBV28 with TRBJ1-1, with TRBD1 identical over 7 bases. CDR1 and CDR2 (germline): MDHEN, SYDVKM. CDR3 length equals 14 residues. The trim removed 5 bases at V and 3 bases at J, leaving 6 bases unmatched. The CDR3 DNA reads TGTGCCAGCAGTAGGGCAGGGGGGGACACTGAAGCTTTCTTT. This encodes CASSRAGGDTEAFF.

This clone was observed once. V gene TRBV7-3 combines with J gene TRBJ2-3; 10 positions agree with TRBD2. J lost 4 bases, V lost 5 bases, and 18 bases had no gene match. CDR3 length equals 19 residues. Germline V CDR1 and CDR2: SGHTA, FQGTGA. The CDR3 DNA is TGTGCCAGCAGCCCGGGGGAGGTCTCGGGACTAGCGTTTTCAGATACGCAGTATTTT. Protein sequence: CASSPGEVSGLAFSDTQYF. The entire variable domain, with the rest obtained from reference TRBV7-3 and TRBJ2-3, is as follows: GAGVSQTPSNKVTEKGKYVELRCDPISGHTALYWYRQSLGQGPEFLIYFQGTGAADDSGLPNDRFFAVRPEGSVSTLKIQRTERGDSAVYLCASSPGEVSGLAFSDTQYFGPGTRLTVL.

The chain links TRBV10-2 to TRBJ1-1; D ambiguous. CDR3 length equals 13 residues. V shed 7 bases and J shed 0 bases, with 9 bases lying between them. Germline V gene sequence: CDR1 WSHSY, CDR2 SAAADI. The CDR3 DNA follows: TGCGCCAGCAAAATCCAGATGAACACTGAAGCTTTCTTT. This codes for CASKIQMNTEAFF.

This clone showed up just once. This chain links TRBV7-2 with TRBJ2-7; 9 positions match TRBD1. Germline values: CDR1 SGHTA, CDR2 FQGNSA. The CDR3 has 17 residues. The V and J ends lost 2 bases and 3 bases, in that order; junction bases with no gene match: 11. CDR3 DNA sequence: TGTGCCAGCAGCTTAAGACGGGGGGCGGACAGGGGCTACGAGCAGTACTTC. Translating gives CASSLRRGADRGYEQYF.